A selection of T cell receptor beta chains follows, all from one sample in a study of blood T cell repertoires in COVID-19. The table came from immunoSEQ multiplex PCR; TCRdb's copy has only in-frame clones and leaves some out. The sample lists some 330,000 clones; 75% to 90% were seen once. Material: PBMCs or T cells enriched from blood (not recorded which). These receptors were obtained from a woman in her forties or fifties who had recovered from COVID-19. CDR3s include the opening cysteine and the closing phenylalanine or tryptophan. D genes are given only for firm matches. Only part of the rows carry a size: once, few, many, or a class if the clone is expanded.

.	13	.	TRBJ1-1	TRBV6-5	CASSYPRAVEAFF	TGTGCCAGCAGTTACCCCAGGGCGGTTGAAGCTTTCTTT
.	14	.	TRBJ2-7	TRBV19	CASSMDRALREQYF	TGTGCCAGTAGTATGGACAGAGCCCTACGGGAGCAGTACTTC
.	13	.	TRBJ2-3	TRBV20-1	CSASVGGTDTQYF	TGCAGTGCTAGTGTAGGGGGCACAGATACGCAGTATTTT
.	13	.	TRBJ1-2	TRBV29-1	CSVTPGSHYGYTF	TGCAGCGTCACGCCCGGGTCCCACTATGGCTACACCTTC
.	12	.	TRBJ1-1	TRBV3-1/TRBV3-2	CASSQGGTEAFF	TGTGCCAGCAGCCAGGGAGGGACTGAAGCTTTCTTT
.	11	.	TRBJ1-3	TRBV7-9	CASSWTNTIYF	TGTGCCAGCAGCTGGACTAACACCATATATTTT
TRBD2	12	.	TRBJ2-7	TRBV19	CASSTGGYEQYF	TGTGCCAGTAGTACGGGAGGATACGAGCAGTACTTC
TRBD2	16	.	TRBJ2-1	TRBV7-6	CASSLETGTSGNEQFF	TGTGCCAGCAGCTTAGAAACCGGGACTAGCGGCAATGAGCAGTTCTTC
.	16	.	TRBJ2-3	TRBV7-6	CASSLAGVSSTDTQYF	TGTGCCAGCAGCTTAGCAGGGGTATCTAGCACAGATACGCAGTATTTT
.	16	once	TRBJ2-7	TRBV5-5	CASSLSVSPGIDEQYF	TGTGCCAGCAGCTTGAGTGTCAGCCCGGGTATCGACGAGCAGTACTTC
.	15	.	TRBJ2-2	TRBV7-9	CASSLGDTYTGELFF	TGTGCCAGCAGCTTAGGGGACACTTACACCGGGGAGCTGTTTTTT
.	13	.	TRBJ1-6	TRBV6-5	CASSPTRGSPLHF	TGTGCCAGCAGTCCAACCCGAGGTTCACCCCTCCACTTT
.	13	.	TRBJ1-1	TRBV19	CASRTGKGVEAFF	TGTGCCAGTAGAACAGGGAAGGGGGTAGAAGCTTTCTTT
TRBD1	15	.	TRBJ1-2	TRBV2	CASSSRDRGREGYTF	TGTGCCAGCAGTTCCCGGGACAGGGGAAGGGAGGGCTACACCTTC
.	14	.	TRBJ1-1	TRBV5-1	CASSLGRQNTEAFF	TGCGCCAGCAGCTTGGGGCGGCAGAACACTGAAGCTTTCTTT
TRBD2	14	.	TRBJ2-7	TRBV11-3	CASSPSGSSHEQYF	TGTGCCAGCAGCCCTAGCGGGAGTTCCCACGAGCAGTACTTC
.	16	.	TRBJ1-3	TRBV14	CASSHGPGTSGNTIYF	TGTGCCAGCAGCCACGGCCCGGGGACTTCTGGAAACACCATATATTTT
.	11	.	TRBJ2-1	TRBV5-4	CASSRVNEQFF	TGTGCCAGCAGCCGGGTCAATGAGCAGTTCTTC
.	13	.	TRBJ2-1	TRBV30	CAWGRLPGDEQFF	TGTGCCTGGGGTAGACTCCCGGGGGATGAGCAGTTCTTC
.	15	.	TRBJ1-2	TRBV15	CATSSKVARGHGYTF	TGTGCCACCAGCAGCAAGGTGGCAAGGGGTCATGGCTACACCTTC
.	15	.	TRBJ2-2	TRBV27	CASSPERGYTGELFF	TGTGCCAGCAGCCCCGAACGGGGTTACACCGGGGAGCTGTTTTTT
.	15	.	TRBJ1-5	TRBV7-2	CASSSGGSGRQPQHF	TGTGCCAGCAGTTCCGGCGGGTCGGGTCGACAGCCCCAGCATTTT
.	16	few	TRBJ1-2	TRBV3-1/TRBV3-2	CASSQSTAGTRGGYTF	TGTGCCAGCAGCCAATCTACCGCCGGGACAAGGGGTGGCTACACCTTC
.	16	.	TRBJ2-7	TRBV19	CASSIGGTAFAGEQYF	TGTGCCAGTAGTATAGGCGGGACAGCCTTTGCAGGCGAGCAGTACTTC
TRBD1	14	.	TRBJ1-1	TRBV6-5	CATDRGFMNTEAFF	TGTGCCACCGACAGGGGATTCATGAACACTGAAGCTTTCTTT
TRBD1	15	once	TRBJ1-2	TRBV7-2	CASSPPGQGARGYTF	TGTGCCAGCAGCCCGCCGGGACAGGGGGCGCGAGGCTACACCTTC
.	14	.	TRBJ2-2	TRBV4-1	CASSQDSGPGELFF	TGCGCCAGCAGCCAAGATAGCGGCCCCGGGGAGCTGTTTTTT
.	16	once	TRBJ1-6	TRBV6-5	CASSYSMSTGGSPLHF	TGTGCCAGCAGTTACTCGATGTCGACAGGTGGATCACCCCTCCACTTT
TRBD2	16	.	TRBJ2-1	TRBV4-2	CASSQQTGGPLNEQFF	TGTGCCAGCAGCCAACAGACGGGGGGGCCTCTGAATGAGCAGTTCTTC
TRBD1	14	once	TRBJ1-2	TRBV6-5	CASSSPGQGNGYTF	TGTGCCAGCAGTTCGCCGGGACAGGGGAATGGCTACACCTTC
.	15	.	TRBJ1-2	TRBV6-5	CASSYVAVRFYGYTF	TGTGCCAGCAGTTACGTAGCGGTGCGGTTTTATGGCTACACCTTC
TRBD2	16	.	TRBJ2-1	TRBV10-3	CAISEFAGGQENEQFF	TGTGCCATCAGTGAGTTTGCGGGGGGGCAGGAAAATGAGCAGTTCTTC
TRBD2	18	.	TRBJ2-1	TRBV7-8	CASIHPPRWEGSYNEQFF	TGTGCCAGCATCCATCCACCCCGATGGGAGGGCTCCTACAATGAGCAGTTCTTC
.	15	.	TRBJ1-1	TRBV19	CASTGGQTSNTEAFF	TGTGCCAGTACTGGGGGCCAGACCTCGAACACTGAAGCTTTCTTT
TRBD2	13	.	TRBJ2-3	TRBV19	CASSPGRVDTQYF	TGTGCCAGTTCTCCCGGGAGGGTAGATACGCAGTATTTT
TRBD1	14	.	TRBJ2-1	TRBV30	CAWRQTGVSNEQFF	TGTGCCTGGAGGCAGACAGGGGTCAGCAATGAGCAGTTCTTC
TRBD1	13	.	TRBJ1-1	TRBV14	CASSQGAGGLAFF	TGTGCCAGCAGCCAAGGGGCAGGGGGTTTAGCTTTCTTT
.	15	.	TRBJ2-7	TRBV19	CASSMGQGSTYEQYF	TGTGCCAGTAGTATGGGGCAGGGGAGTACCTACGAGCAGTACTTC
TRBD2	16	few	TRBJ2-1	TRBV5-1	CASSSSRGSSYNEQFF	TGCGCCAGCAGCTCATCGCGGGGGAGCTCCTACAATGAGCAGTTCTTC
TRBD1	14	once	TRBJ1-2	TRBV19	CASSTGQVNYGYTF	TGTGCCAGTAGTACGGGACAGGTGAACTATGGCTACACCTTC
.	13	few	TRBJ1-2	TRBV29-1	CSVSTGVGYGYTF	TGCAGCGTTTCGACAGGTGTCGGTTATGGCTACACCTTC